One and the same sample provided the 21 T cell receptor beta chains below, sequenced in a study of cytomegalovirus exposure and HLA in healthy donors. The PCR made use of 60 Vbeta and 13 Jbeta primers. TCRdb's table, derived via immunoSEQ multiplex PCR, lists solely in-frame clones and lacks some. The sample includes approximately 150,000 clones, roughly 80% of them seen just once. The sequenced sample was PBMCs. These receptors were obtained from a female donor in good health and CMV-seronegative.

The gene calls are TRBV12-5 and TRBJ1-2; D gene uncertain. Germline V gene lookup returns CDR1 LGHNT and CDR2 FRNRAP. The CDR3 runs to 12 residues. V lost 8 bases to trimming and J lost 4 bases, with 11 bases between them. CDR3 amino acids: CASRGGSYGYTF. As DNA, the CDR3 is TGTGCTAGTCGCGGTGGGAGCTATGGCTACACCTTC.

CDR3 loop: CSVVLAGGDTGELFF. The CDR3 DNA is TGCAGCGTTGTTCTAGCGGGAGGTGACACCGGGGAGCTGTTTTTT. The chain recombines TRBV29-1 with TRBJ2-2; TRBD2 aligns across 11 bases. The J segment lost 3 bases and the V segment lost 4 bases, leaving 4 bases of the junction unmatched. Per the germline V gene, CDR1 is SQVTM and CDR2 is ANQGSEA. The CDR3 has 15 amino acids.

This chain joins TRBV6-6 and TRBJ2-7; 13 bases map to TRBD2. V shed 2 bases, J shed 4 bases, and the junction held 2 bases outside the gene matches. This CDR3 has 15 residues. Germline V gives CDR1 MNHNY, CDR2 SVGAGI (reference sequence). CDR3 residues: CASSYGLAGDYEQYF. CDR3 DNA: TGTGCCAGCAGTTACGGACTAGCGGGAGATTACGAGCAGTACTTC.

J is TRBJ1-2 and V is TRBV12-5; a possible D gene is TRBD1 (6 bases). Germline values: CDR1 LGHNT, CDR2 FRNRAP. CDR3 length: 12 residues. V lost 3 bases and J lost 8, with 10 bases in between. CDR3 protein: CASGLDRWGYTF. In DNA form, the CDR3 reads TGTGCTAGTGGTTTAGACAGGTGGGGCTACACCTTC.

The chain is built from TRBV7-9 and TRBJ2-7; 8 nucleotides line up with TRBD1. The CDR3 length is 14 residues. Per the germline V gene, CDR1 is SEHNR and CDR2 is FQNEAQ (reference sequence). The J segment lost 5 bases and the V segment lost 3 bases, leaving 6 bases of the junction unmatched. CDR3 sequence reads: CASSFGQGSNEQYF. The CDR3 bases are TGTGCCAGCAGCTTCGGACAGGGTAGTAACGAGCAGTACTTC.

This chain links TRBV10-2 with TRBJ1-3; 9 positions agree with TRBD1. The CDR3 has 16 amino acids. The germline CDR1 and CDR2 sequences are WSHSY and SAAADI. The ends lost 3 bases at V and 4 bases at J; junction bases unmatched: 7. CDR3 residues: CASSEDRGIVGNTIYF. The CDR3 nucleotides are TGCGCCAGCAGTGAAGACAGGGGGATTGTCGGAAACACCATATATTTT.

The rearrangement uses TRBV27 and TRBJ2-3; TRBD1 aligns across 8 bases. The CDR3 loop spans 18 amino acids. The germline gives CDR1 MNHEY, CDR2 SMNVEV (reference sequence). The V segment lost 4 bases and the J segment 4 bases; nucleotides outside the gene matches: 16. CDR3 sequence reads: CASSSPTIAGGPADTQYF. CDR3 coding DNA: TGTGCCAGCAGTTCCCCTACTATAGCAGGGGGCCCCGCAGATACGCAGTATTTT.

The genes are TRBV10-3 and TRBJ1-4, with TRBD1 as a possible D gene (6 bases). The length of the CDR3 is 13 residues. The V and J ends lost 11 bases and 4 bases respectively, with 14 bases between them. The germline V gene encodes CDR1 ENHRY and CDR2 SYGVKD. The CDR3 spells CASRQAVNEKLFF. CDR3 bases: TGTGCCTCCCGACAGGCGGTTAATGAAAAACTGTTTTTT.

This chain uses TRBV5-1 with TRBJ2-3, with D hard to call. Germline V lookup: CDR1 SGHRS, CDR2 YFSETQ. The CDR3 totals 17 residues. With 4 bases removed from V and 0 bases from J, the gap between germline ends came to 18 bases. The CDR3 DNA is TGCGCCAGCAGCCTAACTGCGCAGGTGGATAGCACAGATACGCAGTATTTT. Translated, it gives CASSLTAQVDSTDTQYF.

The CDR3 sequence is CASSRNYEQYF. CDR3 DNA sequence: TGTGCCAGCAGCCGTAACTACGAGCAGTACTTC. The chain employs TRBV11-2 and TRBJ2-7, with D unresolved. Per germline, CDR1 SGHAT and CDR2 FQNNGV. Trimming took 5 bases from V and 3 from J, leaving 5 bases between them. The CDR3 loop spans 11 amino acids.

The chain joins TRBV4-3 to TRBJ2-5, with 7 bases that match TRBD1. The CDR3 loop spans 14 amino acids. The V gene's germline CDR1 is LGHNA and CDR2 YSLEER. The junction had 1 base not matched to a gene; V was cut back by 0 bases and J by 3 bases. CDR3: CASSQEGTEETQYF. In DNA, the CDR3 is TGCGCCAGCAGCCAAGAAGGGACAGAAGAGACCCAGTACTTC.

The chain couples TRBV11-2 to TRBJ2-5; weak D call: TRBD1 (6 bases). The CDR3 totals 17 residues. V lost 6 bases and J 2 bases, leaving 22 bases between the germline ends. From germline, CDR1 is SGHAT and CDR2 FQNNGV. CDR3 bases: TGTGCCAGCAGACATATGATGGGACCCAGGGGACAAGAGACCCAGTACTTC. Its protein is CASRHMMGPRGQETQYF.

The V and J genes are TRBV29-1 and TRBJ2-1, with D possibly being TRBD1 (6 bases). Germline CDR1 is SQVTM and CDR2 is ANQGSEA. The CDR3 is 18 residues long. V was clipped by 1 base and J by 0 bases, with 19 bases between them. The chain's CDR3 is CSVEAAGVPKGSYNEQFF. DNA of the CDR3: TGCAGCGTTGAAGCGGCAGGGGTCCCAAAGGGCTCCTACAATGAGCAGTTCTTC.

The chain links TRBV4-2 to TRBJ2-1; 9 bases are a match to TRBD1. V was pared by 4 bases and J by 12 bases, with 10 bases of the junction left unmatched. This CDR3 comprises 14 residues. Germline values: CDR1 LGHNA, CDR2 YNFKEQ. This CDR3 is CASSPGTGPEGQFF. As DNA, the CDR3 is TGTGCCAGCAGCCCCGGGACAGGGCCAGAGGGGCAGTTCTTC.

The chain recombines TRBV4-3 with TRBJ1-2, with 7 bases aligning to TRBD1. The CDR3 runs 15 residues. The germline CDR1 and CDR2 sequences are LGHNA and YSLEER. The junction had 6 bases not matched to a gene; V was cut back by 5 bases and J by 0 bases. CDR3 residues: CASSSRTGSNYGYTF. Here the CDR3 DNA reads TGCGCCAGCAGCTCACGGACAGGCTCTAACTATGGCTACACCTTC.

This clone was counted once. V is TRBV11-2 and J is TRBJ2-5; a possible D gene is TRBD2 (5 bases). V was cut by 5 bases and J by 4 bases, with 11 bases left in between. The CDR3 runs to 13 residues. Germline V lookup: CDR1 SGHAT, CDR2 FQNNGV. CDR3 region: CASSRTLRETQYF. CDR3 bases: TGTGCCAGCAGCCGGACTCTGAGAGAGACCCAGTACTTC.

The chain employs TRBV4-2 and TRBJ1-5; maybe TRBD1 (6 bases). Looked up from germline, CDR1 is LGHNA and CDR2 is YNFKEQ. The V gene lost 5 bases and the J gene lost 6 bases, with 14 bases spanning the gap. This CDR3 has 14 residues. The CDR3 here is CASSVDSPSQPQHF. CDR3 nucleotide sequence: TGTGCCAGCAGCGTGGACAGTCCCAGTCAGCCCCAGCATTTT.

V usage is TRBV5-1 and J usage is TRBJ2-3; 7 bases map to TRBD2. Germline V lookup: CDR1 SGHRS, CDR2 YFSETQ. The CDR3 loop spans 14 amino acids. Trimming removed 3 bases from V and 1 base from J; junction bases left unmatched: 2. The CDR3 spells CASSSSGGTDTQYF. DNA of the CDR3: TGCGCCAGCAGCTCGAGCGGGGGCACAGATACGCAGTATTTT.

This clone has a single count. J is TRBJ1-2 and V is TRBV30; D unclear. Trimming cost V 2 bases and J 5 bases, with 9 bases left between them. Per the germline V gene, CDR1 is GTSNPN and CDR2 is SVGIG (reference sequence). This CDR3 spans 12 amino acids. The CDR3 DNA is TGTGCCTGGAGTTGGAGCTCTTATGGCTACACCTTC. This codes for CAWSWSSYGYTF.

The chain's CDR3 is CASSLEVSAYEQYF. As DNA, the CDR3 is TGTGCCAGCAGCTTAGAAGTTTCAGCCTACGAGCAGTACTTC. The chain recombines TRBV7-2 with TRBJ2-7; D is ambiguous. Looked up from germline, CDR1 is SGHTA and CDR2 is FQGNSA. The V end was cut by 1 base, the J end by 2 bases, with 9 bases between. CDR3 length: 14 amino acids.

The CDR3 sequence is CASQRNEQFF. Here the CDR3 DNA reads TGTGCCAGCCAGAGGAATGAGCAGTTCTTC. The V and J genes are TRBV28 and TRBJ2-1, with D uncertain. The V and J ends lost 8 bases and 7 bases respectively, with 6 bases between them. CDR1 MDHEN and CDR2 SYDVKM come from the germline V gene. This CDR3 is built from 10 residues.